A single T cell receptor beta chain is shown here with its context. This clone was recorded once. Its target antigen remains unknown. Base qualities are not recorded, but no much larger clone differs from it by a single base. A single read makes a weak case. The source of the sample is a study of metastatic and nonmetastatic thyroid tumors (dated by TCRdb to 2018 to 2020). Describing the broader study: Repertoires were compared across peripheral blood and tumor or nodule tissue samples from malignant and benign thyroid patients. Overall study results and their limits: In both blood and tumor samples, TCR beta diversity was reported to be significantly higher in malignant tumors than in benign nodules.

Between the V and J ends, shortened by 7 bases and 6 bases respectively, the junction contains 18 bases. Per the germline V gene, MNHEY is the CDR1 and SVGAGI is the CDR2. The CDR3 runs 14 residues from the cysteine to the phenylalanine. Just CDR3 DNA is preserved here, 42 bases in frame from base 1. Before undergoing thyroid surgery, none of the patients had been given any kind of treatment. Using T-cell receptor beta sequencing, the researchers looked back retrospectively at clinical samples from patients, gathered between about 2011 and 2019. The library was made by PCR. Instrument on record: Illumina HiSeq 4000. High-throughput sequencing was used to profile the CDR3 region of the TCR beta-chain in every patient. The paper's processing steps were these. CDR3 differences across clinicopathological groups were used to build a classifier for discriminating distant-metastatic papillary thyroid cancer patients. The Shannon index was used to assess repertoire diversity, and the Morisita-Horn index was used to assess tumor-blood repertoire similarity. TCRdb redid the processing of the public reads, applying fastp at Q25 and MiXCR, and retained in-frame beta chains. These V and J calls derive from TCRdb rather than the authors' analysis. In this sample the table shows 4,500 or so clones, approximately 31% of which occur a single time. Of the sample, roughly 17% is held by the ten largest clones.

Input material: adjacent normal tissue. This TCR came from a male donor with papillary thyroid cancer or a benign thyroid nodule (not recorded which). Some clones in this sample may be carry-over from other donors' samples. The sequence links TRBV6-5 to TRBJ1-1, with the D segment identity uncertain. The bases are TGTGCCAGCACTTCCTCGGCGGTGGGGTCTGAAGCTTTCTTT. Translated, this is CASTSSAVGSEAFF.